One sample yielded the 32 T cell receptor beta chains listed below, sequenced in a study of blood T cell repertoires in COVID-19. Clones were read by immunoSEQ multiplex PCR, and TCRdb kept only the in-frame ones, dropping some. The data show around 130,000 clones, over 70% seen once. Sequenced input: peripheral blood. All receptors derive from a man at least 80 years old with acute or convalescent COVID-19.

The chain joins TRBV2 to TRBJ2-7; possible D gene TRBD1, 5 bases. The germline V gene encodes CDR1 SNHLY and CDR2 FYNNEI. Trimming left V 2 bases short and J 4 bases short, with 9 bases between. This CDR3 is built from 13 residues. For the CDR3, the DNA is TGTGCCAGCAGTGAAAACCGACAGTACGAGCAGTACTTC. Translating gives CASSENRQYEQYF.

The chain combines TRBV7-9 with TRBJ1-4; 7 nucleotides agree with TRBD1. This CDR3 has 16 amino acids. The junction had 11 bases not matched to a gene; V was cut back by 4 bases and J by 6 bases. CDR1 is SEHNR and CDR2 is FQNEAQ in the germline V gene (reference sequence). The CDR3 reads CASSSNPDRRDEKLFF. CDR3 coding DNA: TGTGCCAGCAGCTCAAACCCGGACAGGCGGGATGAAAAACTGTTTTTT.

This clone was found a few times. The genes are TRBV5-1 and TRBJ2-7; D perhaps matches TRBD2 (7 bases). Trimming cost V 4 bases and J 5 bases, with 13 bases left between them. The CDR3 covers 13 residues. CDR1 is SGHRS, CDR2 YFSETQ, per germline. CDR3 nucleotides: TGCGCCAGCAGCACTGGCGGGGGCCACGAGCAGTACTTC. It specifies CASSTGGGHEQYF.

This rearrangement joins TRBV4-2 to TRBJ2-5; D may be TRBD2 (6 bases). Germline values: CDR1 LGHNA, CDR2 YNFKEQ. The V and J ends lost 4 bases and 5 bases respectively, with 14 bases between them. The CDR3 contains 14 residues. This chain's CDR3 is CASSPSLAGETQYF. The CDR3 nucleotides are TGTGCCAGCAGCCCCTCTCTGGCGGGGGAGACCCAGTACTTC.

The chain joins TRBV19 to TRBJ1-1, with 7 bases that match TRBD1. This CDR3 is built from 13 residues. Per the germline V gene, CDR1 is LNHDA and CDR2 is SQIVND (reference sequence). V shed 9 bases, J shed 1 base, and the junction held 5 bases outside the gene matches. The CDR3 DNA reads TGTGCCAGCCGGGACAGAGGGAACACTGAAGCTTTCTTT. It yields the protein CASRDRGNTEAFF.

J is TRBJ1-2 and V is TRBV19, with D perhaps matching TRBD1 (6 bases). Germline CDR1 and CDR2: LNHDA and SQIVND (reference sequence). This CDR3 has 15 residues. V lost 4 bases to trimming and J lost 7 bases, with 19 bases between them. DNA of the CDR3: TGTGCCAGTAGTACGATCCACTCAGGGGACCCTGGCTACACCTTC. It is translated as CASSTIHSGDPGYTF.

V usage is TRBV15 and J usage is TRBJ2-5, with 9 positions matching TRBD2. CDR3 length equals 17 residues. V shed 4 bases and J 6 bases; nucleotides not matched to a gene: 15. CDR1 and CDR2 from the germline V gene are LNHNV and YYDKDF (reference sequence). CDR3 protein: CATSTLLAGGLGKTQYF. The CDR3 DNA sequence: TGTGCCACCAGCACTTTGTTGGCGGGGGGGCTCGGGAAGACCCAGTACTTC.

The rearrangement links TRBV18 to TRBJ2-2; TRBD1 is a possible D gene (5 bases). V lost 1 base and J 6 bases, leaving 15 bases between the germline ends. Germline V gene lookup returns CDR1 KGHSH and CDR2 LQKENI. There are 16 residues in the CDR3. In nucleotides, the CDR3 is TGTGCCAGCTCACCACGGATGGGCAGGGAAGCCGGGGAGCTGTTTTTT. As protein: CASSPRMGREAGELFF.

This chain's CDR3 is CASSFWPSGETTNEQYF. In nucleotides, the CDR3 is TGTGCCAGCAGTTTTTGGCCTAGCGGGGAAACCACCAACGAGCAGTACTTC. V usage is TRBV28 and J usage is TRBJ2-7; 9 bases agree with TRBD2. With V trimmed by 3 bases and J by 5 bases, 14 bases remained unmatched. This CDR3 contains 17 residues. Looked up from germline, CDR1 is MDHEN and CDR2 is SYDVKM.

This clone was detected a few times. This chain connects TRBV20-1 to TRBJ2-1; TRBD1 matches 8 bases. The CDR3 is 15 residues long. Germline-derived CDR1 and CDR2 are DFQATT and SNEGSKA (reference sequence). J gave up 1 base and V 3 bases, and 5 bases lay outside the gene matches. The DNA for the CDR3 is TGCAGTGCTAGTAGGACAGGGTTTTCCTACAATGAGCAGTTCTTC. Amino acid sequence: CSASRTGFSYNEQFF.

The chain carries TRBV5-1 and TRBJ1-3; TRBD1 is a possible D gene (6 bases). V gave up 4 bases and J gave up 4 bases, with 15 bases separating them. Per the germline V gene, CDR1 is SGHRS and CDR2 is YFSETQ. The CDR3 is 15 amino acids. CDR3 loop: CASSREGQNGNTIYF. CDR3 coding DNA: TGCGCCAGCAGCCGCGAAGGACAGAACGGAAACACCATATATTTT. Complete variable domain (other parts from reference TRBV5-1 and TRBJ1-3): KAGVTQTPRYLIKTRGQQVTLSCSPISGHRSVSWYQQTPGQGLQFLFEYFSETQRNKGNFPGRFSGRQFSNSRSEMNVSTLELGDSALYLCASSREGQNGNTIYFGEGSWLTVV.

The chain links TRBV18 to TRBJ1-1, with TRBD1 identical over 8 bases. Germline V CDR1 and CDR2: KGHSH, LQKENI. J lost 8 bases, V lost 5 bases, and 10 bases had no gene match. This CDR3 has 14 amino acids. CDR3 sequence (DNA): TGTGCCAGCTCATTGGGACAGGCGCTTTCCGAAGCTTTCTTT. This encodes CASSLGQALSEAFF.

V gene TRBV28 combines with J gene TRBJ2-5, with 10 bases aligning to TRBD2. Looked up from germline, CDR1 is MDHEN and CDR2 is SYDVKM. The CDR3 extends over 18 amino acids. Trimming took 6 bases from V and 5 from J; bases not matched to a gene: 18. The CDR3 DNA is TGTGCCAGCAGCAGTAAAGACCCGGGACTAGCGTACATCGAGACCCAGTACTTC. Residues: CASSSKDPGLAYIETQYF.

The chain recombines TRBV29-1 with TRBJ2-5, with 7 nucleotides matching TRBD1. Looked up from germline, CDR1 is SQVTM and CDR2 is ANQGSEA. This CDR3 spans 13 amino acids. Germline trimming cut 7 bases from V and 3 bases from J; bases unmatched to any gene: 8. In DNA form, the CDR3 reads TGCAGCGGGGCAGGGACAGCAAAAGAGACCCAGTACTTC. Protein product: CSGAGTAKETQYF.

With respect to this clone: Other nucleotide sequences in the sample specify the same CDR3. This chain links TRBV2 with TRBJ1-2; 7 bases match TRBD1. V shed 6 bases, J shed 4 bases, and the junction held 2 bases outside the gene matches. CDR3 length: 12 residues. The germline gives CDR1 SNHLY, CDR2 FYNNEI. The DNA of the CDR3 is TGTGCCAGCAGCCGGGACAGCTATGGCTACACCTTC. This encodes CASSRDSYGYTF.

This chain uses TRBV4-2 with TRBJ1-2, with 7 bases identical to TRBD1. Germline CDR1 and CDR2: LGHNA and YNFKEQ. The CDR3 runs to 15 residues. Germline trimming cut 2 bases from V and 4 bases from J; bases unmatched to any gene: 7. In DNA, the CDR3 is TGTGCCAGCAGCCAATCCTGGGACAGCTCCTATGGCTACACCTTC. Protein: CASSQSWDSSYGYTF.

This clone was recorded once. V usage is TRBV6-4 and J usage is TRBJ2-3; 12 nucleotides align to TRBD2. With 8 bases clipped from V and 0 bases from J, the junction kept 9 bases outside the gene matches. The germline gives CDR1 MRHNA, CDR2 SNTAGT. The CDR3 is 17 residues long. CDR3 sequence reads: CASGVAGTSGSTDTQYF. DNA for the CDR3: TGTGCCAGCGGAGTTGCCGGGACTAGCGGGAGCACAGATACGCAGTATTTT.

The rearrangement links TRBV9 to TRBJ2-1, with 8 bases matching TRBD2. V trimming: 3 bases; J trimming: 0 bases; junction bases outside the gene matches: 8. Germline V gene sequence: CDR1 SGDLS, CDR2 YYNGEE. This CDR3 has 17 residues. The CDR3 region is CASSAPGAGASYNEQFF. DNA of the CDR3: TGTGCCAGCAGCGCCCCAGGAGCGGGGGCCTCCTACAATGAGCAGTTCTTC.

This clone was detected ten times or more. CDR3 nucleotides: TGTGCCAGCAGGCTAGAGGGGGCCCCCGGGGAGCTGTTTTTT. It encodes CASRLEGAPGELFF. The chain combines TRBV2 with TRBJ2-2; TRBD1 matches 7 bases. Germline trimming cut 6 bases from V and 6 bases from J; bases unmatched to any gene: 7. This CDR3 has 14 residues. CDR1 is SNHLY and CDR2 is FYNNEI in the germline V gene.

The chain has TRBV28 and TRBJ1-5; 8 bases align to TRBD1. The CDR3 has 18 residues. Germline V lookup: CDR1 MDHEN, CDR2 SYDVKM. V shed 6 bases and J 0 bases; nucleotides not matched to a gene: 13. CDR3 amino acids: CASRRTGWFAGSNQPQHF. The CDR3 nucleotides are TGTGCCAGCAGACGGACAGGGTGGTTCGCGGGTAGCAATCAGCCCCAGCATTTT.

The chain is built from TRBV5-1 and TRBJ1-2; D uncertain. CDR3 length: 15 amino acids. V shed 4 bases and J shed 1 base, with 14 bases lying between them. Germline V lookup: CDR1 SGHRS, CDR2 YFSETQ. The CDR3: CASSPRADNNYGYTF. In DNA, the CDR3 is TGCGCCAGCAGCCCGCGGGCAGATAATAACTATGGCTACACCTTC.

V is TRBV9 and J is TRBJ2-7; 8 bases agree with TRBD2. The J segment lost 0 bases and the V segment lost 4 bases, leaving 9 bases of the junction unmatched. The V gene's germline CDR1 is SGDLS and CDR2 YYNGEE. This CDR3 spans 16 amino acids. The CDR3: CASSPFSGGRSYEQYF. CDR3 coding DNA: TGTGCCAGCAGCCCCTTCTCGGGGGGGCGCTCCTACGAGCAGTACTTC.

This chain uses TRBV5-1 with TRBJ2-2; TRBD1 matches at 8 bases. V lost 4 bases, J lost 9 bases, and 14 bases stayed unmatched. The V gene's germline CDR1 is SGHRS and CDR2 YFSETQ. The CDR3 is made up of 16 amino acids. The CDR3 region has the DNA TGCGCCAGCAGCCGACAGACAGGGGAACGGGACAGGGAGCTGTTTTTT. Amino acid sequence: CASSRQTGERDRELFF.

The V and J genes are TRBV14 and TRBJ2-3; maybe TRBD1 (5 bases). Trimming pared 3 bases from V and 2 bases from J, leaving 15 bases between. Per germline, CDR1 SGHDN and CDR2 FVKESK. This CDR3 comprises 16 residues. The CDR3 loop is CASSHHWSGSTDTQYF. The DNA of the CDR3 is TGTGCCAGCAGCCATCATTGGTCAGGGTCCACAGATACGCAGTATTTT.

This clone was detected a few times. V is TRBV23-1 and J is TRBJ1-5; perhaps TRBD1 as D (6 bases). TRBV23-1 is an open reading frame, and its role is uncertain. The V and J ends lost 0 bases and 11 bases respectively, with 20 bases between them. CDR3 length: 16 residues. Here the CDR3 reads CASSQSRGPLRSAQHF. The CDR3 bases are TGCGCCAGCAGTCAATCGCGGGGGCCCCTACGATCGGCCCAGCATTTT.

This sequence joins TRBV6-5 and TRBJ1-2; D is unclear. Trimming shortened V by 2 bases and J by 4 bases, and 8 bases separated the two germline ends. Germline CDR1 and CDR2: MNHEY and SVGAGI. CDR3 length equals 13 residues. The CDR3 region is CASSYRGFYGYTF. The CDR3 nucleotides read TGTGCCAGCAGTTACAGAGGGTTCTATGGCTACACCTTC.

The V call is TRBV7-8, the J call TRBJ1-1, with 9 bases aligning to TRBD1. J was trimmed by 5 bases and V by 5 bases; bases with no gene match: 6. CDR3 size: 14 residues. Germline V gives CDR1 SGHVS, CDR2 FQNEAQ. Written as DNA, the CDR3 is TGTGCCAGCAGCCCCCGACAGGGGGGGACTGAAGCTTTCTTT. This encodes CASSPRQGGTEAFF.

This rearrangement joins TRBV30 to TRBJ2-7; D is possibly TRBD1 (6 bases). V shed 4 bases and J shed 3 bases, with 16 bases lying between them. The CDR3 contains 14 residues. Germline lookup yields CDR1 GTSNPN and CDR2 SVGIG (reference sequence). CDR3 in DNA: TGTGCCTGGACTATAGACAGGAATAACTACGAGCAGTACTTC. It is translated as CAWTIDRNNYEQYF. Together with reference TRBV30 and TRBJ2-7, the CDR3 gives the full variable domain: SQTIHQWPATLVQPVGSPLSLECTVEGTSNPNLYWYRQAAGRGLQLLFYSVGIGQISSEVPQNLSASRPQDRQFILSSKKLLLSDSGFYLCAWTIDRNNYEQYFGPGTRLTVT.

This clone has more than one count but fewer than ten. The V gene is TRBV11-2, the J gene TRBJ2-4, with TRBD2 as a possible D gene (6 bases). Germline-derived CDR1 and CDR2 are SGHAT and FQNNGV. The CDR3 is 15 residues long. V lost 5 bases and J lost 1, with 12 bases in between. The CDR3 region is CASSPSGRAKNIQYF. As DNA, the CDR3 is TGTGCCAGCAGCCCCTCAGGGAGGGCCAAAAACATTCAGTACTTC. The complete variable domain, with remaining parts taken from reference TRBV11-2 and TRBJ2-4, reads EAGVAQSPRYKIIEKRQSVAFWCNPISGHATLYWYQQILGQGPKLLIQFQNNGVVDDSQLPKDRFSAERLKGVDSTLKIQPAKLEDSAVYLCASSPSGRAKNIQYFGAGTRLSVL.

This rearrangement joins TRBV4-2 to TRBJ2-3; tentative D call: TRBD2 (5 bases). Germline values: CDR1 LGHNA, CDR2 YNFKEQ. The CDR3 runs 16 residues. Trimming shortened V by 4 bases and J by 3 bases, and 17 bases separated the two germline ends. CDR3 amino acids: CASSPEGISRTDTQYF. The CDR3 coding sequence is TGTGCCAGCAGCCCTGAGGGCATATCGAGGACAGATACGCAGTATTTT.

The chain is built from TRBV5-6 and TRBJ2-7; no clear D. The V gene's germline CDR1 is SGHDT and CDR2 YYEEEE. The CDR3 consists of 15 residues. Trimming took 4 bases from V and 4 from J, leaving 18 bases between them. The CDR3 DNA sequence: TGTGCCAGCAGCGGCGGATATATTTTCGGGTACGAGCAGTACTTC. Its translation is CASSGGYIFGYEQYF. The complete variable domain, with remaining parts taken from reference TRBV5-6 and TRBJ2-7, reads DAGVTQSPTHLIKTRGQQVTLRCSPKSGHDTVSWYQQALGQGPQFIFQYYEEEERQRGNFPDRFSGHQFPNYSSELNVNALLLGDSALYLCASSGGYIFGYEQYFGPGTRLTVT.

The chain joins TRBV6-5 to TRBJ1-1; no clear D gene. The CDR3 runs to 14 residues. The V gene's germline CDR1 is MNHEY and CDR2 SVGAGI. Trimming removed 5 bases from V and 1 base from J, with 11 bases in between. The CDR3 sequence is CASSHQEGNTEAFF. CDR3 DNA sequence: TGTGCCAGCAGTCATCAGGAGGGGAACACTGAAGCTTTCTTT.